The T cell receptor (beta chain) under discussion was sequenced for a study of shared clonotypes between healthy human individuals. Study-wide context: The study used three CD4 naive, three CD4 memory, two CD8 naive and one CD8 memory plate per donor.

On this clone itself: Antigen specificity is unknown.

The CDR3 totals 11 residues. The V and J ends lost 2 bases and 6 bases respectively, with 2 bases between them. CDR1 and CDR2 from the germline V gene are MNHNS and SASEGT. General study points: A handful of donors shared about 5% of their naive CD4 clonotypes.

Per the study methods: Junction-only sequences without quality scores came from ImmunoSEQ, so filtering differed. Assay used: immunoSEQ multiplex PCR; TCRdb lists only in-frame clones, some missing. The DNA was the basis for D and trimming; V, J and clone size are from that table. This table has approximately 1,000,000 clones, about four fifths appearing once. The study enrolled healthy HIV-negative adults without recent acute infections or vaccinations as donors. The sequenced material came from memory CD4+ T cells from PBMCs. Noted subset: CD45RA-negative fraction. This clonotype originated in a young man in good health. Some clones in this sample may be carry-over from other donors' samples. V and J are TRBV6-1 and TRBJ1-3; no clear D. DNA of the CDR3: TGTGCCAGCAGTGAAAAAAACACCATATATTTT. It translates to CASSEKNTIYF.